This entry features one TCR beta chain sequence. Every participant gave one or more pre-ART and two or more post-ART PBMC samples. V shed 3 bases and J shed 4 bases, with 12 bases lying between them. Germline V gene data show CDR1 as KGHSH and CDR2 as LQKENI. The CDR3 runs 15 residues. This sample is part of a study of long-term antiretroviral therapy in people with HIV. With survey level as its setting, the immunoSEQ assay was v3.0. The assay was immunoSEQ multiplex PCR, and TCRdb's table has in-frame clones only and misses some. The data hold 30,000 to 35,000 clones, with about 83% observed a single time.

The rearrangement uses TRBV18 and TRBJ2-2; D possibly corresponds to TRBD1 (6 bases). The receptor was derived from a man younger than 35 with HIV. The specimen comprised unsorted PBMCs, sampled 0.4 years before starting antiretroviral therapy. The CDR3 protein is CASSPEAGATGELFF. The CDR3 DNA is TGTGCCAGCTCACCGGAGGCAGGGGCCACCGGGGAGCTGTTTTTT.